Here is one T cell receptor (beta chain) with its context. Its specificity is not known. The CDR3 consists of 13 residues. The V end was cut by 3 bases, the J end by 2 bases, with 7 bases between. CDR1 is SGHTA, CDR2 FQGNSA, per germline. This record comes from a study of beta chain features in type 1 diabetes. Sequenced material consisted of expressed TCRB transcripts (all of the isolated RNA was reverse transcribed). Using immunoSEQ multiplex PCR, the repertoire was profiled, and TCRdb retains in-frame clones only, with some absent. The sample carries more than 300,000 clones, over 9% recorded once. Points from the study as a whole: Within each of all four CD4+ subsets, Type 1 diabetes patients had TCRB CDR3s that were moderately but significantly shorter.

The gene calls are TRBV7-2 and TRBJ2-5, with D hard to call. The specimen was central memory CD4+ T cells from blood. The TCR originated in a man aged 30 to 39 with type 1 diabetes. The CDR3 spells CASSFDIQETQYF. CDR3 nucleotide sequence: TGTGCCAGCAGCTTCGACATACAAGAGACCCAGTACTTC.